The T cell receptor (beta chain) described here comes from a study of blood T cell repertoires in COVID-19. Study-level information: Material from acute and convalescent COVID-19 was sourced from the United States, Italy and Spain.

Germline CDR1 reads MNHEY; CDR2 reads SMNVEV (reference sequence). The CDR3 runs 14 residues. The V end was cut by 5 bases, the J end by 8 bases, with 16 bases between. Clones were sequenced by immunoSEQ multiplex PCR, and TCRdb holds only the in-frame ones, with some missing. The data show roughly 120,000 clones, 75% to 90% seen once. This clonotype was sampled from a woman aged 55-70 years with COVID-19, enrolled during active disease. The sequenced material came from peripheral blood. The V gene is TRBV27, the J gene TRBJ1-5, with a weak D call TRBD1 (6 bases). CDR3 nucleotides: TGTGCCAGCAGTGACCGGGGGGCTTATGAGCCCCAGCATTTT. It is translated as CASSDRGAYEPQHF.